This passage covers 24 T cell receptor beta chains from one sample sequenced in a study of T cells after yellow fever vaccination. TCRdb re-analysed the 5' RACE reads in MiXCR, keeping a single row per CDR3 protein. Counted here are some 600,000 distinct CDR3 sequences, about a sixth occurring once; the ten biggest clones make up around 16%. The sequencing used PBMCs, collected 5 to 6 days after the first yellow fever vaccination. These receptors all come from a young man who received the YFV17D yellow fever vaccine.

Of note for this clonotype: Mismatch with germline at one junction end may stem from a read error. J is TRBJ2-7 and V is TRBV4-3; possible D gene TRBD1, 5 bases. The germline CDR1 and CDR2 sequences are LGHNA and YSLEER. The CDR3 spans 19 residues. As DNA, the CDR3 is TGCGCCAGCAGCCAAGACCCCTGGCAGGGTCAGCCAGATTCGGGCGAGAAGTACTTC. Encoded protein: CASSQDPWQGQPDSGEKYF.

The chain links TRBV3-1 to TRBJ2-3, with 7 nucleotides matching TRBD2. The CDR3 extends over 16 amino acids. CDR1 and CDR2 from the germline V gene are LGHDT and YNNKEL (reference sequence). V was clipped by 2 bases and J by 1 base; unmatched bases: 6. The CDR3 reads CASSQLERDRTDTQYF. The CDR3 region has the DNA TGTGCCAGCAGCCAACTAGAGCGGGACCGCACAGATACGCAGTATTTT.

The chain carries TRBV12-3 or TRBV12-4 and TRBJ2-3; 15 nucleotides agree with TRBD2. The CDR3 totals 16 residues. V dropped 5 bases and J dropped 5; count of bases not matched to a gene: 5. CDR3 sequence reads: CASSGLAGGPIDTQYF. The DNA of the CDR3 is TGTGCCAGCAGTGGACTAGCGGGGGGGCCAATAGATACGCAGTATTTT.

This sequence joins TRBV20-1 and TRBJ2-1; maybe TRBD1 (6 bases). Trimming stripped 2 bases from V and 15 bases from J, with 20 bases between. Looked up from germline, CDR1 is DFQATT and CDR2 is SNEGSKA (reference sequence). The CDR3 spans 13 residues. DNA of the CDR3: TGCAGTGCTAGAAAAGGGACACTCCCATGGGGGTTCTTC. Translated: CSARKGTLPWGFF.

This clonotype was seen a few times. This sequence joins TRBV11-2 and TRBJ1-6; tentative D call: TRBD1 (6 bases). Germline CDR1 SGHAT, CDR2 FQNNGV. CDR3 length: 20 amino acids. V shed 5 bases and J shed 0 bases, with 23 bases lying between them. The CDR3: CASSAWLGGRFSSYNSPLHF. The CDR3 DNA follows: TGTGCCAGCAGCGCCTGGCTTGGGGGCCGCTTCAGCTCCTATAATTCACCCCTCCACTTT.

The chain has TRBV4-2 and TRBJ2-3; TRBD2 matches 8 bases. CDR1 is LGHNA, CDR2 YNFKEQ, per germline. This CDR3 spans 14 amino acids. Germline trimming cut 2 bases from V and 7 bases from J; bases unmatched to any gene: 5. For the CDR3, the DNA is TGTGCCAGCAGCCAACAAAGCGGGGGAAATACGCAGTATTTT. Amino acid sequence: CASSQQSGGNTQYF.

The chain couples TRBV7-9 to TRBJ1-5, with TRBD1 matching over 7 bases. The CDR3 covers 15 residues. With V trimmed by 5 bases and J by 1 base, 5 bases remained unmatched. The germline gives CDR1 SEHNR, CDR2 FQNEAQ (reference sequence). The CDR3 reads CASSAPGGSNQPQHF. In nucleotides, the CDR3 is TGTGCCAGCAGCGCCCCAGGGGGAAGCAATCAGCCCCAGCATTTT.

The rearrangement uses TRBV28 and TRBJ2-5; D uncertain. This CDR3 is built from 15 residues. CDR1 is MDHEN, CDR2 SYDVKM, per germline. The germline V and J ends were trimmed by 2 bases and 2 bases, with 12 bases remaining between them. The CDR3 DNA sequence: TGTGCCAGCAGTTTAGTCTATCCCCCGCAAGAGACCCAGTACTTC. Its protein product is CASSLVYPPQETQYF.

In this sample, this clonotype turned up many times. The chain recombines TRBV5-5 with TRBJ1-6, with 8 bases fitting TRBD1. Germline CDR1 SGHKS, CDR2 YYEKEE (reference sequence). The J segment lost 9 bases and the V segment lost 4 bases, leaving 9 bases of the junction unmatched. The CDR3 extends over 15 amino acids. CDR3 loop: CASSLSPDRGSPLHF. In nucleotides, the CDR3 is TGTGCCAGCAGCCTTTCTCCCGACAGGGGTTCACCCCTCCACTTT.

This chain uses TRBV12-5 with TRBJ2-5; 7 nucleotides match TRBD1. The CDR3 is 14 residues long. Germline values: CDR1 LGHNT, CDR2 FRNRAP. J gave up 3 bases and V 6 bases, and 7 bases lay outside the gene matches. CDR3 residues: CASGVTGREETQYF. CDR3 nucleotides: TGTGCTAGTGGGGTGACAGGGCGGGAAGAGACCCAGTACTTC.

The gene calls are TRBV30 and TRBJ1-4; unclear D gene. V was shortened by 3 bases and J by 0 bases, with 5 bases between the two germline ends. CDR3 length equals 13 residues. Per germline, CDR1 GTSNPN and CDR2 SVGIG (reference sequence). The DNA of the CDR3 is TGTGCCTGGAGGGGAGCAACTAATGAAAAACTGTTTTTT. Amino acids: CAWRGATNEKLFF.

This clonotype was observed many times. J is TRBJ2-1 and V is TRBV20-1; TRBD1 agrees at 7 bases. This CDR3 contains 16 residues. V dropped 2 bases and J dropped 0; count of bases not matched to a gene: 7. CDR1 is DFQATT and CDR2 is SNEGSKA in the germline V gene (reference sequence). The CDR3 loop is CSARKDRPSSYNEQFF. The CDR3 DNA follows: TGCAGTGCTAGAAAGGACAGGCCGAGCTCCTACAATGAGCAGTTCTTC.

This clonotype was seen just once. The chain uses TRBV21-1 and TRBJ2-3. TRBV21-1 represents a pseudogene. The CDR3 has 15 residues. This CDR3 reads CASRTTFCSTDTQYF. CDR3 DNA: TGTGCCAGTCGAACTACTTTTTGTAGCACAGATACGCAGTATTTT.

The chain has TRBV12-3 or TRBV12-4 and TRBJ1-2; D unclear. The CDR3 covers 12 residues. The ends were cut back, 6 bases at V and 4 bases at J, with 9 bases in the middle. The CDR3, as DNA: TGTGCCAGCAGAATTGGGAGCTATGGCTACACCTTC. Translation: CASRIGSYGYTF.

This clonotype came up many times. The V gene is TRBV7-9, the J gene TRBJ2-1; 9 nucleotides line up with TRBD1. CDR3 length: 14 residues. Looked up from germline, CDR1 is SEHNR and CDR2 is FQNEAQ (reference sequence). With 5 bases clipped from V and 10 bases from J, the junction kept 9 bases outside the gene matches. CDR3 DNA: TGTGCCAGCAGCGAGCAGGGACAGGGAGGAGAGCAGTTCTTC. Translated: CASSEQGQGGEQFF.

Ten or more counts support this clonotype. The chain carries TRBV20-1 and TRBJ2-5, with TRBD2 identical over 9 bases. Per germline, CDR1 DFQATT and CDR2 SNEGSKA (reference sequence). The CDR3 consists of 14 residues. Unmatched junction bases numbered 4, after V lost 3 bases and J lost 2 bases. CDR3 residues: CSARASGEQETQYF. CDR3 DNA: TGCAGTGCTAGGGCTAGCGGGGAACAAGAGACCCAGTACTTC.

The V gene is TRBV11-2, the J gene TRBJ2-1; D remains ambiguous. Between the trimmed V and J ends, which lost 1 base and 0 bases, there was a span of 7 bases. This CDR3 comprises 15 residues. CDR1 SGHAT and CDR2 FQNNGV come from the germline V gene. This chain's CDR3 is CASSLGVNSYNEQFF. CDR3 bases: TGTGCCAGCAGCTTAGGGGTCAACTCCTACAATGAGCAGTTCTTC.

Concerning this clonotype itself: Mismatch with germline at one junction end may stem from a read error. The chain links TRBV4-1 to TRBJ2-3; perhaps D is TRBD1 or TRBD2 (6 bases each). The CDR3 has 16 amino acids. Germline V lookup: CDR1 MGHRA, CDR2 YSYEKL. CDR3 DNA sequence: TGCGCCAGCAGCCAAGGCGGGGCCAGGGGCCCAGATCCGCAGTATTTT. Its translation: CASSQGGARGPDPQYF.

This clonotype was picked up a small number of times. The chain joins TRBV4-3 to TRBJ1-2; TRBD1 might be the D (5 bases). The germline V gene encodes CDR1 LGHNA and CDR2 YSLEER. The germline V and J ends were trimmed by 1 base and 8 bases, with 14 bases remaining between them. This CDR3 comprises 14 residues. CDR3 protein: CASSQGRSGAGYTF. The CDR3 DNA reads TGCGCCAGCAGCCAAGGCAGGAGTGGGGCCGGCTACACCTTC.

This clonotype appeared a few times. The chain is built from TRBV12-3 or TRBV12-4 and TRBJ2-6; no clear D. The CDR3 spans 15 residues. Trimming stripped 5 bases from V and 4 bases from J, with 12 bases between. CDR3 loop: CASSPPGPGANVLTF. The CDR3 DNA reads TGTGCCAGCAGTCCCCCCGGGCCGGGGGCCAACGTCCTGACTTTC.

A few counts support this clonotype. The CDR3 reads CASSTGESAYEQYF. The CDR3 region has the DNA TGTGCCAGCAGTACAGGGGAGTCAGCCTACGAGCAGTACTTC. This chain joins TRBV2 and TRBJ2-7; TRBD1 agrees at 7 bases. V lost 5 bases, J lost 2 bases, and 6 bases stayed unmatched. Per the germline V gene, CDR1 is SNHLY and CDR2 is FYNNEI. The CDR3 length is 14 residues.

This clonotype was picked up one time. The V gene is TRBV20-1, the J gene TRBJ2-1, with D uncertain. In germline, CDR1 is DFQATT, CDR2 SNEGSKA (reference sequence). Deletions cut 7 bases from V and 3 bases from J, with 13 bases between. This CDR3 has 13 amino acids. The CDR3 loop is CSELGSDYNEQFF. The CDR3 DNA follows: TGCAGTGAACTGGGATCGGACTACAATGAGCAGTTCTTC.

This clonotype was detected a few times. The gene calls are TRBV7-2 and TRBJ1-2; D might be TRBD1 (6 bases). Germline V gene sequence: CDR1 SGHTA, CDR2 FQGNSA. This CDR3 has 17 amino acids. The V and J ends lost 6 bases and 4 bases respectively, with 24 bases between them. In DNA, the CDR3 is TGTGCCAGCAGTCCTTACCCCAGTCGGCAGGGGAGCTATGGCTACACCTTC. It translates to CASSPYPSRQGSYGYTF.

This clonotype appeared a few times. The chain recombines TRBV5-5 with TRBJ2-1, with D maybe TRBD2 (5 bases). This CDR3 region has 12 residues. Germline V CDR1 and CDR2: SGHKS, YYEKEE (reference sequence). Trimming removed 6 bases from V and 14 bases from J, with 18 bases in between. The CDR3 DNA follows: TGTGCCAGCACCGAGGACTCCCCTTGGGAGTTCTTC. It yields the protein CASTEDSPWEFF.